The 25 T cell receptor beta chains below come from one sample, sequenced in a study of blood T cell repertoires in COVID-19 (dated by TCRdb to 2020 to 2021). The library was generated by the immunoSEQ multiplex PCR assay. Here the immuneACCESS table is served through TCRdb, limited to in-frame sequences with V and J called. Missing clones are a known gap in these copies; in checked studies unresolved V genes cover under half, and the rest lacks a known reason. Across this sample there are roughly 200,000 clones, with over 75% seen only once. The ten most abundant clones make up under 3.5% of the sample. The sequencing input was peripheral blood. Source of these receptors: a woman of 80 years or more with active or convalescent COVID-19.

The V and J genes are TRBV2 and TRBJ2-2; TRBD1 agrees at 7 bases. J gave up 3 bases and V 5 bases, and 6 bases lay outside the gene matches. The CDR3 covers 15 residues. The germline V gene encodes CDR1 SNHLY and CDR2 FYNNEI. The CDR3 reads CASSSTGVDTGELFF. Here the CDR3 DNA reads TGTGCCAGCAGTAGTACAGGGGTTGACACCGGGGAGCTGTTTTTT.

J is TRBJ2-7 and V is TRBV27, with 11 nucleotides matching TRBD2. Per the germline V gene, CDR1 is MNHEY and CDR2 is SMNVEV (reference sequence). The CDR3 has 14 amino acids. V shed 6 bases, J shed 7 bases, and the junction held 8 bases outside the gene matches. The CDR3 reads CASSRISGGEEQYF. The CDR3 nucleotides read TGTGCCAGCAGCAGGATTAGCGGGGGGGAAGAGCAGTACTTC.

This rearrangement joins TRBV6-5 to TRBJ2-7, with D possibly being TRBD1 (5 bases). Germline values: CDR1 MNHEY, CDR2 SVGAGI. CDR3 length equals 16 residues. V shed 4 bases and J shed 2 bases, with 18 bases lying between them. In nucleotides, the CDR3 is TGTGCCAGCAGTTCCTCGACAGATACCATCGCCTACGAGCAGTACTTC. Translating it yields CASSSSTDTIAYEQYF.

The chain couples TRBV25-1 to TRBJ2-7, with D tentatively TRBD1 (6 bases). V gave up 4 bases and J gave up 0 bases, with 16 bases separating them. The CDR3 length is 16 residues. CDR1 MGHDK and CDR2 SYGVNS come from the germline V gene. Here the CDR3 reads CASSAPRQEPSYEQYF. CDR3 nucleotide sequence: TGTGCCAGCAGTGCCCCCCGACAGGAGCCCTCCTACGAGCAGTACTTC.

The gene calls are TRBV5-6 and TRBJ1-1, with D hard to call. Trimming removed 2 bases at V and 10 bases at J, with 18 bases between. This CDR3 has 14 residues. Germline CDR1 is SGHDT and CDR2 is YYEEEE. CDR3 DNA sequence: TGTGCCAGCAGCTTCCGAACGGGCCTCGGAGGAGCTTTCTTT. It specifies CASSFRTGLGGAFF.

The chain uses TRBV5-1 and TRBJ2-5; 11 bases are a match to TRBD2. The germline V gene encodes CDR1 SGHRS and CDR2 YFSETQ. The CDR3 runs to 19 residues. The junction had 14 bases not matched to a gene; V was cut back by 4 bases and J by 0 bases. The CDR3 sequence: CASSRRPTSGILYQETQYF. In DNA, the CDR3 is TGCGCCAGCAGCCGACGTCCGACTAGCGGGATACTGTACCAAGAGACCCAGTACTTC.

Regarding this clone: The same CDR3 is also encoded by other DNA sequences in this sample. The rearrangement joins TRBV7-9 to TRBJ1-2; D is undetermined. Germline V lookup: CDR1 SEHNR, CDR2 FQNEAQ (reference sequence). The CDR3 loop spans 11 amino acids. Trimming removed 4 bases from V and 2 bases from J, with 2 bases in between. This CDR3 reads CASSSNYGYTF. CDR3 DNA sequence: TGTGCCAGCAGCTCGAACTATGGCTACACCTTC. Together with reference TRBV7-9 and TRBJ1-2, the CDR3 gives the full variable domain: DTGVSQNPRHKITKRGQNVTFRCDPISEHNRLYWYRQTLGQGPEFLTYFQNEAQLEKSRLLSDRFSAERPKGSFSTLEIQRTEQGDSAMYLCASSSNYGYTFGSGTRLTVV.

The chain has TRBV7-6 and TRBJ2-5; 10 bases match TRBD2. The CDR3 length is 18 residues. J gave up 5 bases and V 0 bases, and 12 bases lay outside the gene matches. Germline loops: CDR1 SGHVS, CDR2 FNYEAQ. CDR3 bases: TGTGCCAGCAGCTTAGCGGCTAGCGGGGGAGGTACCAAGGAGACCCAGTACTTC. Translated, it gives CASSLAASGGGTKETQYF.

This clone was counted once. The genes are TRBV10-3 and TRBJ2-1; the match to TRBD2 covers 8 bases. V gave up 4 bases and J gave up 10 bases; unmatched junction bases: 12. The CDR3 runs to 15 residues. From germline, CDR1 is ENHRY and CDR2 SYGVKD. CDR3 DNA: TGTGCCATCAGTGTGGGGGGACTAGTTCGGGGCGAGCAGTTCTTC. This translates into CAISVGGLVRGEQFF.

This clone is a singleton in its sample. The chain carries TRBV2 and TRBJ2-7; the match to TRBD2 covers 12 bases. V was pared by 10 bases and J by 1 base, with 8 bases of the junction left unmatched. This CDR3 has 15 amino acids. In germline, CDR1 is SNHLY, CDR2 FYNNEI. The CDR3 sequence: CAIKGTSGSSYEQYF. The CDR3, as DNA: TGTGCCATCAAGGGGACTAGCGGGTCATCCTACGAGCAGTACTTC.

This clone was recorded once. The chain carries TRBV5-1 and TRBJ2-4, with 8 positions matching TRBD1. This CDR3 comprises 18 residues. The ends lost 4 bases at V and 0 bases at J; junction bases unmatched: 12. Germline CDR1 is SGHRS and CDR2 is YFSETQ. The CDR3 here is CASSTNPGTGRAKNIQYF. In DNA, the CDR3 is TGCGCCAGCAGCACCAACCCCGGGACAGGTAGAGCCAAAAACATTCAGTACTTC.

The chain joins TRBV18 to TRBJ1-2; 10 bases are shared with TRBD1. The CDR3 consists of 13 residues. Germline assignment: CDR1 KGHSH and CDR2 LQKENI. The V gene end was trimmed by 4 bases and the J gene end by 8 bases; junction bases not matched to a gene: 4. CDR3 nucleotide sequence: TGTGCCAGCTCACGACAGGGGGCCCCGGGCTACACCTTC. Amino acids: CASSRQGAPGYTF.

This clone is a singleton in its sample. CDR3 DNA sequence: TGTGCCAGTAGTATAGGAATGGGACACCGTAACACTGAAGCTTTCTTT. This sequence encodes CASSIGMGHRNTEAFF. This chain joins TRBV19 and TRBJ1-1; maybe TRBD1 (6 bases). The CDR3 covers 16 residues. Trimming cost V 1 base and J 2 bases, with 14 bases left between them. The germline V gene encodes CDR1 LNHDA and CDR2 SQIVND (reference sequence). The full variable domain, in which reference TRBV19 and TRBJ1-1 provide the parts outside the CDR3, is DGGITQSPKYLFRKEGQNVTLSCEQNLNHDAMYWYRQDPGQGLRLIYYSQIVNDFQKGDIAEGYSVSREKKESFPLTVTSAQKNPTAFYLCASSIGMGHRNTEAFFGQGTRLTVV.

The rearrangement links TRBV28 to TRBJ2-7; TRBD1 matches at 7 bases. The CDR3 loop spans 14 amino acids. After removal of 6 bases from V and 5 bases from J, the junction contained 10 bases not matched to a gene. Germline loops: CDR1 MDHEN, CDR2 SYDVKM. CDR3 sequence (DNA): TGTGCCAGCAGGGAGATACAGGGGAGCCACGAGCAGTACTTC. As protein: CASREIQGSHEQYF.

This chain uses TRBV27 with TRBJ1-2, with 7 nucleotides matching TRBD1. The CDR3 has 15 residues. Germline values: CDR1 MNHEY, CDR2 SMNVEV (reference sequence). Unmatched junction bases numbered 9, after V lost 2 bases and J lost 6 bases. The CDR3 DNA sequence: TGTGCCAGCAGTTTAGGAGGGGGCTTTAGTAATGGCTACACCTTC. Amino acids: CASSLGGGFSNGYTF.

The chain combines TRBV28 with TRBJ2-3, with D unresolved. In germline, CDR1 is MDHEN, CDR2 SYDVKM. The CDR3 runs to 13 residues. V was pared by 3 bases and J by 0 bases, with 4 bases between. The CDR3, as DNA: TGTGCCAGCAGTTTCCCTAGCACAGATACGCAGTATTTT. This encodes CASSFPSTDTQYF.

The chain joins TRBV20-1 to TRBJ2-7, with 8 bases matching TRBD2. Per the germline V gene, CDR1 is DFQATT and CDR2 is SNEGSKA (reference sequence). This CDR3 spans 16 amino acids. V lost 3 bases to trimming and J lost 5 bases; unmatched junction nucleotides: 15. The CDR3 spells CSASFRGGPVGNEQYF. CDR3 sequence (DNA): TGCAGTGCTAGTTTTCGGGGGGGACCCGTAGGCAACGAGCAGTACTTC.

The rearrangement links TRBV7-9 to TRBJ2-7; possible D gene TRBD1, 7 bases. This CDR3 contains 14 residues. Germline CDR1 is SEHNR and CDR2 is FQNEAQ (reference sequence). The germline V and J ends were trimmed by 5 bases and 5 bases, with 16 bases remaining between them. Here the CDR3 reads CASSAGQRPNEQYF. The DNA of the CDR3 is TGTGCCAGCAGCGCGGGACAGCGACCTAACGAGCAGTACTTC.

V usage is TRBV7-6 and J usage is TRBJ1-3; TRBD1 matches 9 bases. Germline CDR1 and CDR2: SGHVS and FNYEAQ. The CDR3 is made up of 16 amino acids. The V and J ends lost 4 bases and 5 bases, in that order; junction bases with no gene match: 9. The CDR3 DNA is TGTGCCAGCAGCTCACCGGGACAGGGATTAAGAAACACCATATATTTT. Translating it yields CASSSPGQGLRNTIYF.

This clone appeared a single time. V is TRBV28 and J is TRBJ1-5; D unresolved. Germline V gives CDR1 MDHEN, CDR2 SYDVKM. Trimming pared 7 bases from V and 0 bases from J, leaving 16 bases between. The CDR3 length is 16 residues. The CDR3 bases are TGTGCCAGCACTTTCCGGACTGTTTATAGCAATCAGCCCCAGCATTTT. Its protein is CASTFRTVYSNQPQHF.

This chain joins TRBV6-5 and TRBJ2-7; 10 bases map to TRBD1. J gave up 2 bases and V 6 bases, and 4 bases lay outside the gene matches. Per germline, CDR1 MNHEY and CDR2 SVGAGI. The CDR3 spans 14 residues. CDR3 sequence reads: CASSLTGGAYEQYF. For the CDR3, the DNA is TGTGCCAGCAGCCTGACAGGGGGCGCCTACGAGCAGTACTTC.

This rearrangement joins TRBV6-6 to TRBJ1-3, with no clear D. Germline V gene sequence: CDR1 MNHNY, CDR2 SVGAGI (reference sequence). This CDR3 comprises 12 residues. Deletions cut 6 bases from V and 0 bases from J, with 3 bases between. CDR3 in amino acids: CASSLSGNTIYF. The CDR3 DNA follows: TGTGCCAGCAGCCTCTCTGGAAACACCATATATTTT.

This chain connects TRBV18 to TRBJ2-3, with TRBD2 identical over 11 bases. With V trimmed by 3 bases and J by 3 bases, 2 bases remained unmatched. CDR3 length: 15 residues. Germline V gene sequence: CDR1 KGHSH, CDR2 LQKENI. The CDR3 coding sequence is TGTGCCAGCTCACCGACTAGCGGGGAGACAGATACGCAGTATTTT. Translation: CASSPTSGETDTQYF.

This clone was seen a handful of times. The chain couples TRBV5-1 to TRBJ2-7; no clear D gene. V was cut by 2 bases and J by 0 bases, with 3 bases left in between. The germline gives CDR1 SGHRS, CDR2 YFSETQ. The CDR3 runs 12 residues. The CDR3 sequence: CASSFNSYEQYF. The DNA for the CDR3 is TGCGCCAGCAGCTTCAACTCCTACGAGCAGTACTTC.

The chain carries TRBV19 and TRBJ2-7, with D tentatively TRBD2 (6 bases). The ends were cut back, 4 bases at V and 3 bases at J, with 16 bases in the middle. CDR1 is LNHDA and CDR2 is SQIVND in the germline V gene (reference sequence). The CDR3 totals 15 residues. CDR3 region: CASSTVGDLYYEQYF. CDR3 nucleotides: TGTGCCAGTAGTACAGTCGGGGACTTATACTACGAGCAGTACTTC. Drawing the rest from reference TRBV19 and TRBJ2-7, the complete variable domain is DGGITQSPKYLFRKEGQNVTLSCEQNLNHDAMYWYRQDPGQGLRLIYYSQIVNDFQKGDIAEGYSVSREKKESFPLTVTSAQKNPTAFYLCASSTVGDLYYEQYFGPGTRLTVT.